This T cell receptor (beta chain) was recorded in a study of shared clonotypes between healthy human individuals. The table came from immunoSEQ multiplex PCR; TCRdb's copy has only in-frame clones and leaves some out. The data show 400,000 to 500,000 clones, 76% seen once. Donation came from healthy HIV-negative adults that had no recent acute infections or vaccinations. Nashville, Tennessee was home to all donors, each a Caucasian adult. The CDR3 runs 14 residues. V shed 5 bases, J shed 7 bases, and the junction held 8 bases outside the gene matches. The germline V gene has CDR1 MDHEN and CDR2 SYDVKM.

Source material: PBMCs. The receptor was derived from a woman in her forties in good health. Some clones in this sample may be carry-over from other donors' samples. The rearrangement joins TRBV28 to TRBJ1-3, with TRBD1 matching over 7 bases. The CDR3: CASSVGTEVNTIYF. The CDR3 nucleotides are TGTGCCAGCAGTGTCGGGACAGAGGTGAACACCATATATTTT. Together with reference TRBV28 and TRBJ1-3, the CDR3 gives the full variable domain: DVKVTQSSRYLVKRTGEKVFLECVQDMDHENMFWYRQDPGLGLRLIYFSYDVKMKEKGDIPEGYSVSREKKERFSLILESASTNQTSMYLCASSVGTEVNTIYFGEGSWLTVV.